Sequencing of this T cell receptor (beta chain) was carried out in a study of shared clonotypes between healthy human individuals. About the study: The composition of the donors was a couple of women and a few men aged 18 to 49. Regarding the study as a whole: The generation probabilities recorded for non-shared clonotypes fell below those of clonotypes shared by all four donors.

This clone appeared a few times. As yet, its antigen is unknown. A much larger clone lies a single base off, so this may be a read error. Other nucleotide sequences from this sample produce the same CDR3. The run depth of the assay was deep. Some clones are missing from TCRdb's copy, which holds only in-frame ones; the method was immunoSEQ multiplex PCR. The sample lists fewer than 1.4 million clones; more than 75% were seen once. The CDR3 length is 12 residues. The germline V gene has CDR1 SGDLS and CDR2 YYNGEE. Trimming cost V 2 bases and J 3 bases, with 3 bases left between them. This TCR was sampled from a man aged 18 to 29 in good health. Some clones in this sample may be carry-over from other donors' samples. The source material was memory CD4+ T cells from PBMCs. Indicated subset: CD45RA-negative fraction. The rearrangement links TRBV9 to TRBJ2-1; D uncertain. The DNA for the CDR3 is TGTGCCAGCAGCGTCGGCTACAATGAGCAGTTCTTC. It is translated as CASSVGYNEQFF. Looking up the rest from reference TRBV9 and TRBJ2-1 gives the full variable domain: DSGVTQTPKHLITATGQRVTLRCSPRSGDLSVYWYQQSLDQGLQFLIQYYNGEERAKGNILERFSAQQFPDLHSELNLSSLELGDSALYFCASSVGYNEQFFGPGTRLTVL.